Shown below are 24 T cell receptor beta chains from a single sample sequenced in a study of cytomegalovirus exposure and HLA in healthy donors. In the PCR, 60 Vbeta and 13 Jbeta primers were used. Some clones are missing from TCRdb's copy, which holds only in-frame ones; the method was immunoSEQ multiplex PCR. Seen here are about 160,000 clones, about three quarters observed once, and the top ten hold 3.1%. The sample was PBMCs. The receptors originated from a woman in her 40s in good health and CMV-seronegative.

The CDR3 protein is CASSSLSTSGGLPLYEQYF. As DNA, the CDR3 is TGTGCCAGCAGCTCACTCTCGACTAGCGGGGGACTACCTCTATACGAGCAGTACTTC. This chain links TRBV7-2 with TRBJ2-7; 12 bases fit TRBD2. Germline loops: CDR1 SGHTA, CDR2 FQGNSA. This CDR3 is 19 amino acids long. After removal of 4 bases from V and 4 bases from J, the junction contained 17 bases not matched to a gene. The full variable domain, with the rest looked up from reference TRBV7-2 and TRBJ2-7, is GAGVSQSPSNKVTEKGKDVELRCDPISGHTALYWYRQSLGQGLEFLIYFQGNSAPDKSGLPSDRFSAERTGGSVSTLTIQRTQQEDSAVYLCASSSLSTSGGLPLYEQYFGPGTRLTVT.

V and J are TRBV6-1 and TRBJ1-5; D uncertain. Germline lookup yields CDR1 MNHNS and CDR2 SASEGT. The CDR3 runs 16 residues. V gave up 3 bases and J gave up 0 bases, with 12 bases separating them. The CDR3 DNA follows: TGTGCCAGCAGTGAGATGGCGGCTTATAGCAATCAGCCCCAGCATTTT. Residues: CASSEMAAYSNQPQHF.

The J gene is TRBJ2-3, the V gene TRBV5-1, with D hard to call. The germline V and J ends were trimmed by 4 bases and 5 bases, with 8 bases remaining between them. CDR3 size: 12 residues. Germline values: CDR1 SGHRS, CDR2 YFSETQ. The CDR3 DNA sequence: TGCGCCAGCAGCGAACCAGGAGATACGCAGTATTTT. As protein: CASSEPGDTQYF. The full variable domain, completed using reference TRBV5-1 and TRBJ2-3, is KAGVTQTPRYLIKTRGQQVTLSCSPISGHRSVSWYQQTPGQGLQFLFEYFSETQRNKGNFPGRFSGRQFSNSRSEMNVSTLELGDSALYLCASSEPGDTQYFGPGTRLTVL.

V gene TRBV4-1 combines with J gene TRBJ2-7, with D possibly matching TRBD2 (5 bases). Between the trimmed V and J ends, which lost 0 bases and 1 base, there was a span of 13 bases. Germline lookup yields CDR1 MGHRA and CDR2 YSYEKL. The CDR3 has 16 amino acids. CDR3 in amino acids: CASSQDSSGRSYEQYF. Written as DNA, the CDR3 is TGCGCCAGCAGCCAAGATTCATCGGGGAGATCCTACGAGCAGTACTTC.

J is TRBJ1-6 and V is TRBV19; 9 bases map to TRBD1. CDR1 is LNHDA and CDR2 is SQIVND in the germline V gene (reference sequence). CDR3 length: 16 amino acids. The V and J ends lost 4 bases and 9 bases, in that order; junction bases with no gene match: 10. In DNA, the CDR3 is TGTGCCAGTAGTACGACAGACAGGGGGGCAGGTTCACCCCTCCACTTT. This sequence encodes CASSTTDRGAGSPLHF. The full variable domain, rest sourced from reference TRBV19 and TRBJ1-6, is DGGITQSPKYLFRKEGQNVTLSCEQNLNHDAMYWYRQDPGQGLRLIYYSQIVNDFQKGDIAEGYSVSREKKESFPLTVTSAQKNPTAFYLCASSTTDRGAGSPLHFGNGTRLTVT.

This chain joins TRBV5-1 and TRBJ1-3; tentatively, D is TRBD1 (5 bases). Germline V gene data show CDR1 as SGHRS and CDR2 as YFSETQ. The CDR3 sequence is 15 residues long. The ends were cut back, 4 bases at V and 1 base at J, with 12 bases in the middle. CDR3 loop: CASSNGGGSGNTIYF. The CDR3 DNA reads TGCGCCAGCAGCAACGGGGGGGGTTCTGGAAACACCATATATTTT.

In its sample, this clone was seen once. The chain links TRBV2 to TRBJ1-2; no clear D gene. The germline V gene encodes CDR1 SNHLY and CDR2 FYNNEI. There are 15 residues in the CDR3. V was shortened by 6 bases and J by 0 bases, with 14 bases between the two germline ends. This CDR3 is CASSMDWAANYGYTF. CDR3 DNA: TGTGCCAGCAGCATGGACTGGGCGGCTAACTATGGCTACACCTTC. The entire variable domain, with the rest obtained from reference TRBV2 and TRBJ1-2, is as follows: EPEVTQTPSHQVTQMGQEVILRCVPISNHLYFYWYRQILGQKVEFLVSFYNNEISEKSEIFDDQFSVERPDGSNFTLKIRSTKLEDSAMYFCASSMDWAANYGYTFGSGTRLTVV.

The chain links TRBV7-9 to TRBJ1-2; the D is unclear. Trimming removed 1 base at V and 1 base at J, with 10 bases between. The CDR3 length is 15 residues. The germline CDR1 and CDR2 sequences are SEHNR and FQNEAQ (reference sequence). DNA for the CDR3: TGTGCCAGCAGCTTAGAAGCACTTAATAACTATGGCTACACCTTC. Translation: CASSLEALNNYGYTF.

The chain carries TRBV19 and TRBJ2-2; 8 positions agree with TRBD1. V lost 3 bases and J lost 7; bases outside the gene matches: 7. The germline CDR1 and CDR2 sequences are LNHDA and SQIVND (reference sequence). This CDR3 comprises 15 residues. For the CDR3, the DNA is TGTGCCAGTAGTATCCCGGACAGGGACCACGGGGAGCTGTTTTTT. It is translated as CASSIPDRDHGELFF.

The V call is TRBV2, the J call TRBJ2-5, with 9 bases aligning to TRBD2. The junction had 4 bases not matched to a gene; V was cut back by 1 base and J by 7 bases. This CDR3 is built from 14 residues. Per the germline V gene, CDR1 is SNHLY and CDR2 is FYNNEI. The CDR3 DNA reads as TGTGCCAGCAGTGAAGGAGTTAGCGGGGGGACCCAGTACTTC. Protein product: CASSEGVSGGTQYF.

In this sample, this clone turned up a few times. This chain links TRBV6-5 with TRBJ1-2; D possibly corresponds to TRBD1 (5 bases). Germline V gene lookup returns CDR1 MNHEY and CDR2 SVGAGI. The CDR3 has 15 residues. Deletions cut 4 bases from V and 4 bases from J, with 16 bases between. Here the CDR3 reads CASSSPGQGFYGYTF. The CDR3, as DNA: TGTGCCAGCAGTTCACCCGGACAAGGGTTCTATGGCTACACCTTC.

This rearrangement joins TRBV7-9 to TRBJ1-2; D call uncertain. The length of the CDR3 is 13 residues. Trimming removed 1 base from V and 7 bases from J, with 10 bases in between. Germline values: CDR1 SEHNR, CDR2 FQNEAQ (reference sequence). CDR3 coding DNA: TGTGCCAGCAGCTTAGAGGGTGCGGGTGGCTACACCTTC. This sequence encodes CASSLEGAGGYTF. Using reference TRBV7-9 and TRBJ1-2 for the parts outside the CDR3, the full variable domain is DTGVSQNPRHKITKRGQNVTFRCDPISEHNRLYWYRQTLGQGPEFLTYFQNEAQLEKSRLLSDRFSAERPKGSFSTLEIQRTEQGDSAMYLCASSLEGAGGYTFGSGTRLTVV.

The chain is built from TRBV28 and TRBJ2-7; possible D gene TRBD1, 5 bases. The germline gives CDR1 MDHEN, CDR2 SYDVKM. V was cut by 6 bases and J by 2 bases, with 17 bases left in between. The CDR3 sequence is 15 residues long. In nucleotides, the CDR3 is TGTGCCAGCAGGCTTCGACCACAGGTGCCCTACGAGCAGTACTTC. Residues: CASRLRPQVPYEQYF.

The chain is built from TRBV7-8 and TRBJ1-1; no reliable D call. V shed 4 bases and J shed 3 bases, with 27 bases lying between them. The CDR3 runs 19 residues. Germline V lookup: CDR1 SGHVS, CDR2 FQNEAQ. The CDR3 DNA is TGTGCCAGCAGCTACCGGTCCGGACTAGATCCGATCAGATACACTGAAGCTTTCTTT. It translates to CASSYRSGLDPIRYTEAFF. Drawing the rest from reference TRBV7-8 and TRBJ1-1, the complete variable domain is GAGVSQSPRYKVAKRGQDVALRCDPISGHVSLFWYQQALGQGPEFLTYFQNEAQLDKSGLPSDRFFAERPEGSVSTLKIQRTQQEDSAVYLCASSYRSGLDPIRYTEAFFGQGTRLTVV.

This clone showed up just a few times. The chain carries TRBV4-1 and TRBJ2-5; 8 nucleotides line up with TRBD1. The J call is uncertain, as TRBJ2-7 better fits the DNA end. The germline V gene encodes CDR1 MGHRA and CDR2 YSYEKL. This CDR3 is 14 amino acids long. CDR3 nucleotides: TGCGCCAGCAGCCAAGCGGACAGGGCCTACGAGCAGTACTTC. This translates into CASSQADRAYEQYF.

V is TRBV7-8 and J is TRBJ1-4; D not certain. V dropped 3 bases and J dropped 7 bases, with 6 bases sitting between them. CDR3 size: 12 residues. CDR1 is SGHVS, CDR2 FQNEAQ, per germline. CDR3 in amino acids: CASSFEVEKLFF. CDR3 nucleotide sequence: TGTGCCAGCAGCTTTGAGGTTGAAAAACTGTTTTTT. Full variable domain (remainder filled in from reference TRBV7-8 and TRBJ1-4): GAGVSQSPRYKVAKRGQDVALRCDPISGHVSLFWYQQALGQGPEFLTYFQNEAQLDKSGLPSDRFFAERPEGSVSTLKIQRTQQEDSAVYLCASSFEVEKLFFGSGTQLSVL.

Concerning this clone itself: Other nucleotide sequences in the sample specify the same CDR3. The rearrangement joins TRBV5-1 to TRBJ2-2; unclear D gene. This CDR3 is built from 14 residues. Trimming removed 0 bases from V and 2 bases from J, with 5 bases in between. The germline V gene has CDR1 SGHRS and CDR2 YFSETQ. This CDR3 is CASSLGQNTGELFF. As DNA, the CDR3 is TGCGCCAGCAGCTTGGGGCAAAACACCGGGGAGCTGTTTTTT.

This clone was recorded a few times. The chain carries TRBV19 and TRBJ1-2, with 8 bases lining up with TRBD1. V shed 6 bases, J shed 6 bases, and the junction held 6 bases outside the gene matches. Germline lookup yields CDR1 LNHDA and CDR2 SQIVND (reference sequence). The length of the CDR3 is 13 residues. The DNA for the CDR3 is TGTGCCAGTAGAGACAGGGGTAGGCATGGCTACACCTTC. As protein: CASRDRGRHGYTF.

J is TRBJ1-1 and V is TRBV2; TRBD1 might be the D (5 bases). Per germline, CDR1 SNHLY and CDR2 FYNNEI. Trimming stripped 3 bases from V and 4 bases from J, with 12 bases between. This CDR3 contains 14 residues. CDR3 protein: CASSDRARATEAFF. In DNA, the CDR3 is TGTGCCAGCAGTGATCGGGCCAGGGCCACTGAAGCTTTCTTT.

This chain connects TRBV5-1 to TRBJ2-7; D might be TRBD2 (5 bases). The CDR3 is 14 residues long. The V gene lost 0 bases and the J gene lost 2 bases, with 9 bases spanning the gap. CDR1 SGHRS and CDR2 YFSETQ come from the germline V gene. As DNA, the CDR3 is TGCGCCAGCAGCTTGGGTGACGGGACCTACGAGCAGTACTTC. Translated, it gives CASSLGDGTYEQYF.

J is TRBJ1-1 and V is TRBV2, with D hard to call. V gave up 7 bases and J gave up 1 base, with 7 bases separating them. The length of the CDR3 is 12 residues. From germline, CDR1 is SNHLY and CDR2 FYNNEI. The CDR3 region has the DNA TGTGCCAGCACTTCAGGGAACACTGAAGCTTTCTTT. Translating gives CASTSGNTEAFF.

This chain links TRBV11-2 with TRBJ1-2, with D perhaps matching TRBD1 (5 bases). The CDR3 is 15 residues long. V lost 4 bases, J lost 4 bases, and 16 bases lay in between. The germline V gene has CDR1 SGHAT and CDR2 FQNNGV. The CDR3 nucleotides are TGTGCCAGCAGCTCGGGGGTACAGCCTCCCTATGGCTACACCTTC. It yields the protein CASSSGVQPPYGYTF.

In its sample, this clone was seen a few times. The chain recombines TRBV27 with TRBJ2-2; weak D call: TRBD2 (7 bases). The V gene lost 4 bases and the J gene lost 6 bases, with 12 bases spanning the gap. The CDR3 runs 14 residues. In germline, CDR1 is MNHEY, CDR2 SMNVEV (reference sequence). The CDR3 loop reads CASSWIGGPGELFF. CDR3 coding DNA: TGTGCCAGCAGTTGGATCGGGGGGCCCGGGGAGCTGTTTTTT.

The gene calls are TRBV28 and TRBJ1-2; D not certain. The CDR3 is 12 amino acids. Looked up from germline, CDR1 is MDHEN and CDR2 is SYDVKM. V was trimmed by 1 base and J by 7 bases, leaving 7 bases between them. The CDR3 coding sequence is TGTGCCAGCAGTTTATATCGGGGTGGCTACACCTTC. It yields the protein CASSLYRGGYTF.